The clone carrying this T cell receptor (beta chain) was detected only once. As originally analysed: For nucleated cells, counts were estimated from reference gene primer amplification. Sequencing used immunoSEQ multiplex PCR; TCRdb keeps in-frame clones, though not all of them. V, J and clone size are taken as reported in that table, and D and trimming were inferred from the DNA itself. Of some 25,000 clones listed, just over 90% are singletons. These data belong to a study of blood T cell repertoires in COVID-19. The wider study: COVID-19 samples from acute and convalescent phases originated in the United States, Italy and Spain. T cells, B-cell-depleted T cells, or PBMCs provided the cDNA or gDNA that served as material.

The V end was cut by 5 bases, the J end by 10 bases, with 27 bases between. CDR3 length: 17 residues. CDR1 and CDR2 from the germline V gene are LNHNV and YYDKDF (reference sequence). The rearrangement uses TRBV15 and TRBJ2-1; a possible D gene is TRBD1 (7 bases). Sequenced input: peripheral blood. This clonotype originated in a man between 65 and 85 years old with active COVID-19. CDR3 loop: CATSDPAGGGFTREQFF. The DNA for the CDR3 is TGTGCCACCAGCGACCCAGCAGGGGGAGGATTTACACGCGAGCAGTTCTTC.